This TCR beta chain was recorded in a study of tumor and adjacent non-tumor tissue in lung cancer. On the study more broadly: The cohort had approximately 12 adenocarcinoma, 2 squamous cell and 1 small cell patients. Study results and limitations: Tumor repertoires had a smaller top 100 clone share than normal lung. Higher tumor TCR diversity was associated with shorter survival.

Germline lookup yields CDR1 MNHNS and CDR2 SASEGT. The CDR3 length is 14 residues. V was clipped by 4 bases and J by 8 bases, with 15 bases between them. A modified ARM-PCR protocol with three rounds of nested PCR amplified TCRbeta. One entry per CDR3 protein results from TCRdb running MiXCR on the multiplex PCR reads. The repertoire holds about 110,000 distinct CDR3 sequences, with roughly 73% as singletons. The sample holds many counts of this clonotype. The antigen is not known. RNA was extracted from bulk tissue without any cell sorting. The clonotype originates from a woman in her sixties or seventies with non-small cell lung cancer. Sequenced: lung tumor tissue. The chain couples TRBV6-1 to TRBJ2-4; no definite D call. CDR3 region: CASSAPGHRDIQYF. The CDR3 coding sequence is TGTGCCAGCAGTGCCCCGGGCCATCGGGACATTCAGTACTTC.